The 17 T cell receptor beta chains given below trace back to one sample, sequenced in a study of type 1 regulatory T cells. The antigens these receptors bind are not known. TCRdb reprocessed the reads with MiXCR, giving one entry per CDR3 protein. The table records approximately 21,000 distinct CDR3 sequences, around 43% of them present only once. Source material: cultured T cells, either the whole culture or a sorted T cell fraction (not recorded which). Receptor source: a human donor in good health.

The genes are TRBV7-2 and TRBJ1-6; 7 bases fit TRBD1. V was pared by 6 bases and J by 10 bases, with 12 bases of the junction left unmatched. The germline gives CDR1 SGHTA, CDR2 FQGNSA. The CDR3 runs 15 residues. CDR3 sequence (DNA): TGTGCCAGCAGGTCCTTCCGACAGGGCGGGTCACCCCTCCACTTT. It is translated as CASRSFRQGGSPLHF.

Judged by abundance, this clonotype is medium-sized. The CDR3 loop reads CASRPRGVSSYNEQFF. CDR3 in DNA: TGTGCCAGCCGACCCCGGGGCGTGAGCTCCTACAATGAGCAGTTCTTC. The chain combines TRBV6-5 with TRBJ2-1; D could derive from TRBD1 or TRBD2 (5 bases each). The germline CDR1 and CDR2 sequences are MNHEY and SVGAGI. V lost 8 bases and J 0 bases, leaving 17 bases between the germline ends. CDR3 size: 16 residues.

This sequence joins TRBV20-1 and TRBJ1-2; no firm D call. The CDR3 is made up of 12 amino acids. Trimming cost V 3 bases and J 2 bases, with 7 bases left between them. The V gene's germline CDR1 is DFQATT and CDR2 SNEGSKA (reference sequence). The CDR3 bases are TGCAGTGCTAGTTACGGGAACTATGGCTACACCTTC. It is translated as CSASYGNYGYTF.

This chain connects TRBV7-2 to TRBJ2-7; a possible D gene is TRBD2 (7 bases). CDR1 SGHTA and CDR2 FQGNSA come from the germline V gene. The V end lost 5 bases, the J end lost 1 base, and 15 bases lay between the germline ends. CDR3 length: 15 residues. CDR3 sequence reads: CASSTLGGASYEQYF. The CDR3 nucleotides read TGTGCCAGCAGCACACTGGGGGGGGCTTCCTACGAGCAGTACTTC.

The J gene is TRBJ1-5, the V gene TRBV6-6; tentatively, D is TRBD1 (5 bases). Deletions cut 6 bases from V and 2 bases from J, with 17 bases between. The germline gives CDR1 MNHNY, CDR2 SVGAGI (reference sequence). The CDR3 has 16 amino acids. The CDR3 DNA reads TGTGCCAGCAGCGATCCTATCGGGACGGGCAATCAGCCCCAGCATTTT. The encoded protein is CASSDPIGTGNQPQHF.

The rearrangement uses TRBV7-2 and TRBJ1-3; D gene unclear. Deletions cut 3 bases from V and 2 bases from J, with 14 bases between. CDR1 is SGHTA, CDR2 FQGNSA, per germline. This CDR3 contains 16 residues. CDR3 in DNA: TGTGCCAGCAGCTTTGGCTCCCAGTTCGCTGGAAACACCATATATTTT. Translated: CASSFGSQFAGNTIYF.

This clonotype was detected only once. CDR3 sequence: CSASSPGGATDTQYF. CDR3 DNA sequence: TGCAGTGCTAGTTCTCCCGGGGGGGCCACAGATACGCAGTATTTT. This chain joins TRBV20-1 and TRBJ2-3; 8 bases fit TRBD2. The junction had 7 bases not matched to a gene; V was cut back by 3 bases and J by 2 bases. The CDR3 is 15 amino acids. Germline lookup yields CDR1 DFQATT and CDR2 SNEGSKA (reference sequence).

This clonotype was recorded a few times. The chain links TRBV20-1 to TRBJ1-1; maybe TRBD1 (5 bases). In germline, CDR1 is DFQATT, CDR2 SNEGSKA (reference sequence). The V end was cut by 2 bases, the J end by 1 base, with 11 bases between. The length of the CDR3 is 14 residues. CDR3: CSARTGTANTEAFF. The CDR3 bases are TGCAGTGCTAGAACCGGGACGGCGAACACTGAAGCTTTCTTT.

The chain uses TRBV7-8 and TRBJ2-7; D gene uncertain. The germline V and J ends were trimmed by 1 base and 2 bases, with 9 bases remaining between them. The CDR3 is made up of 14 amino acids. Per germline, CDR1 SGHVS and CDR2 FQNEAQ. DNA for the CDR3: TGTGCCAGCAGCTTAGGGGTAGGCGCCTACGAGCAGTACTTC. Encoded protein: CASSLGVGAYEQYF. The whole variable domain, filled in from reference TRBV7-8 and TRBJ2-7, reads GAGVSQSPRYKVAKRGQDVALRCDPISGHVSLFWYQQALGQGPEFLTYFQNEAQLDKSGLPSDRFFAERPEGSVSTLKIQRTQQEDSAVYLCASSLGVGAYEQYFGPGTRLTVT.

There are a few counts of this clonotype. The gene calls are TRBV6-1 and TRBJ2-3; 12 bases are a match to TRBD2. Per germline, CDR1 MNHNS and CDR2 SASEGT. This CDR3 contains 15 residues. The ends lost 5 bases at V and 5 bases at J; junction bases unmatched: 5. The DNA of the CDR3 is TGTGCCAGCAGTCCTCTAGCGGGGGGGCTAGATACGCAGTATTTT. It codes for CASSPLAGGLDTQYF.

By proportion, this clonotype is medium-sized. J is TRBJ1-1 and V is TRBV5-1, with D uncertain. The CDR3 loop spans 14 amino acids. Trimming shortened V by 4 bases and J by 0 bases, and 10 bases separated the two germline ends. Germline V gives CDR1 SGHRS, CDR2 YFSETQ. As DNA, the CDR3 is TGCGCCAGCAGCCCTGGGCGTATGAACACTGAAGCTTTCTTT. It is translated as CASSPGRMNTEAFF.

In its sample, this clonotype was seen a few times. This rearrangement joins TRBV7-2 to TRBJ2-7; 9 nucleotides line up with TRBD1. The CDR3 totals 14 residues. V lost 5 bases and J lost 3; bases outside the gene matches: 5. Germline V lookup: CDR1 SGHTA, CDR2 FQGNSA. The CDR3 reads CASSPDRGNYEQYF. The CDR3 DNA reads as TGTGCCAGCAGCCCCGACAGGGGGAACTACGAGCAGTACTTC.

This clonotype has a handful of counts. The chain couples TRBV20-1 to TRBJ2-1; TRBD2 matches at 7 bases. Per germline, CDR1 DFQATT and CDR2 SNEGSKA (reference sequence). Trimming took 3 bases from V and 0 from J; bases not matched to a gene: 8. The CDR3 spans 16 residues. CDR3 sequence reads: CSASAPWEGSYNEQFF. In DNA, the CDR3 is TGCAGTGCTAGTGCCCCCTGGGAGGGCTCCTACAATGAGCAGTTCTTC.

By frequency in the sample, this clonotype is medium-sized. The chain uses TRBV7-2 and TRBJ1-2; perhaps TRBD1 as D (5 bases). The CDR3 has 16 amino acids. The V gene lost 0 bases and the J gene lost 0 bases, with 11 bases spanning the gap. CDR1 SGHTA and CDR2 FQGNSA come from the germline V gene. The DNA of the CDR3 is TGTGCCAGCAGCTTAGCCAGGGTAATCGCTAACTATGGCTACACCTTC. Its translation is CASSLARVIANYGYTF.

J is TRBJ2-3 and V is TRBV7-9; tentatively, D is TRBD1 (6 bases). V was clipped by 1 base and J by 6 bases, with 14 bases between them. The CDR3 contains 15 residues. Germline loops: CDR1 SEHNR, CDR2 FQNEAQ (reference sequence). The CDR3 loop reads CASSLGGQLRDTQYF. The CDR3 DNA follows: TGTGCCAGCAGCTTAGGCGGACAGCTCCGGGATACGCAGTATTTT. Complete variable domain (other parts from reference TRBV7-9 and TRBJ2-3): DTGVSQNPRHKITKRGQNVTFRCDPISEHNRLYWYRQTLGQGPEFLTYFQNEAQLEKSRLLSDRFSAERPKGSFSTLEIQRTEQGDSAMYLCASSLGGQLRDTQYFGPGTRLTVL.

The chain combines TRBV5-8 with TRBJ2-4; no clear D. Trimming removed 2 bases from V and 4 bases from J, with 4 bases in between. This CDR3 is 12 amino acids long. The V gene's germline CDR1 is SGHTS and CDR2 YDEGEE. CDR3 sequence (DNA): TGTGCCAGCAGCTTTTCGAAAAACATTCAGTACTTC. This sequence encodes CASSFSKNIQYF.

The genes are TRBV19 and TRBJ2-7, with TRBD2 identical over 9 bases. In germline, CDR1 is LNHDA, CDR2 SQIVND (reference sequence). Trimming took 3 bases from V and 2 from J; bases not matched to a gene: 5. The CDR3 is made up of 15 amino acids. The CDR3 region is CASSISSGGTYEQYF. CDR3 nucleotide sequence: TGTGCCAGTAGTATTAGTAGCGGGGGAACCTACGAGCAGTACTTC.